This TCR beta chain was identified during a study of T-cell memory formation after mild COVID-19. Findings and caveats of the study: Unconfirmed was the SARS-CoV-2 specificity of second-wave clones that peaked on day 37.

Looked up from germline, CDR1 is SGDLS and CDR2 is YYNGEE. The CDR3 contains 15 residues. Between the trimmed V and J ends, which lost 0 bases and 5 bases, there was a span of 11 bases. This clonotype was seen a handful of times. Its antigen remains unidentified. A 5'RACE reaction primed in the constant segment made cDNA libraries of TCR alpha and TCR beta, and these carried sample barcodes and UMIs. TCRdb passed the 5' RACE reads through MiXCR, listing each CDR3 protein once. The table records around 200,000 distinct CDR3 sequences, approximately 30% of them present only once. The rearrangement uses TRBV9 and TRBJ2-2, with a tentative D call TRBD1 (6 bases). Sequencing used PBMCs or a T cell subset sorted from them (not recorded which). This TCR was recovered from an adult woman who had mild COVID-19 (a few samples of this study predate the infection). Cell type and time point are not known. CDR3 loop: CASSVAQGGTGELFF. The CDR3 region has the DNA TGTGCCAGCAGCGTAGCACAGGGTGGAACCGGGGAGCTGTTTTTT.